This T cell receptor beta chain derives from a study of T cell responses to AZD1222 COVID-19 vaccine. Overall study findings and caveats: White British people made up most donors, females outnumbered males, and clonal diversity was possibly underestimated. Distributed over spike, vaccine-associated CD4 TCRs predominated at 160-218 and 743-854.

V lost 0 bases and J 3 bases, leaving 6 bases between the germline ends. Germline assignment: CDR1 SGDLS and CDR2 YYNGEE. The CDR3 loop spans 13 amino acids. Sequenced by immunoSEQ multiplex PCR; TCRdb stores in-frame clones only, minus some. The table has 70,000 to 95,000 clones, approximately 86% seen once; the top ten hold less than 6.5%. Comment on this clone: What it binds is not known.

The chain combines TRBV9 with TRBJ1-2; unclear D gene. This receptor was taken from an adult who received the AZD1222 COVID-19 vaccine. The sample was peripheral blood, taken 28 days after the second AZD1222 dose. The CDR3 reads CASSVEAYYGYTF. CDR3 bases: TGTGCCAGCAGCGTAGAGGCCTACTATGGCTACACCTTC. Variable domain in full (rest from reference TRBV9 and TRBJ1-2): DSGVTQTPKHLITATGQRVTLRCSPRSGDLSVYWYQQSLDQGLQFLIQYYNGEERAKGNILERFSAQQFPDLHSELNLSSLELGDSALYFCASSVEAYYGYTFGSGTRLTVV.